This TCR beta chain was profiled in a study of T cell responses to AZD1222 COVID-19 vaccine. Clones were sequenced by immunoSEQ multiplex PCR, and TCRdb holds only the in-frame ones, with some missing. The sample lists about 120,000 clones, approximately 90% occurring once. Deletions cut 4 bases from V and 0 bases from J, with 15 bases between. Germline assignment: CDR1 MDHEN and CDR2 SYDVKM. The CDR3 is made up of 16 amino acids. This chain joins TRBV28 and TRBJ1-2; D is unclear. Material: peripheral blood, obtained on day 0 of AZD1222 vaccination. The sequence derives from an adult in good health. The DNA of the CDR3 is TGTGCCAGCAGTTCGGTCCTCCGAGAGACTAACTATGGCTACACCTTC. Translating gives CASSSVLRETNYGYTF.